The following is a T cell receptor (beta chain) sequence with its context. Antigen unknown. CDR3 length: 18 amino acids. The record originates from a study of response to subunit inactivated influenza vaccine. Using its own MiXCR run on the RT-PCR reads, TCRdb lists one record per CDR3 protein. The repertoire holds hundreds of thousands of distinct CDR3 sequences, 25% seen once, with 1.5% to 2% in the top ten. Study results and caveats: Researchers suggested that each seasonal influenza vaccination recruits few new T cells.

The chain employs TRBV21-1 and TRBJ2-5; TRBD2 is the table's D call, not checked against the DNA. TRBV21-1 is deemed a pseudogene. The starting material was CD4+ T cells sorted from PBMCs, obtained 5 to 6 days after vaccination. This TCR was recovered from a man between 45 and 60 years old who received an inactivated influenza vaccine. CDR3 protein: CASSTLGREASLVETQYF. In DNA form, the CDR3 reads TGTGCCAGCAGCACCCTGGGGCGGGAGGCCTCCCTCGTGGAGACCCAGTACTTC.